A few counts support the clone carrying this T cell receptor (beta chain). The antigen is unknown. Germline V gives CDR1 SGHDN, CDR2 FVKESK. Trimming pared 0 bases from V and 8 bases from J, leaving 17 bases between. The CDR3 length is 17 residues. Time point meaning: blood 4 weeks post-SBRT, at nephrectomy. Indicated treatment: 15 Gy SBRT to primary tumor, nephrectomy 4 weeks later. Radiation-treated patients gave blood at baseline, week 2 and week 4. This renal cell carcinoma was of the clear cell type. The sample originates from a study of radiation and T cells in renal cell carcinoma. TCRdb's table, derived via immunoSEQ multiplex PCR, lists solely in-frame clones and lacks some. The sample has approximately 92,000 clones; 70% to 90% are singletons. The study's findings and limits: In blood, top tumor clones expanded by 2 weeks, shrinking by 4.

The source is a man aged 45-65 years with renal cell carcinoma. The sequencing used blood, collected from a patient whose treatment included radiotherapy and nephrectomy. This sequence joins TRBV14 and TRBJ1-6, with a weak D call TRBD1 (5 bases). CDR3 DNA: TGTGCCAGCAGCCAAGAAGGGGCGGCCGTGGTCGATTCACCCCTCCACTTT. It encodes CASSQEGAAVVDSPLHF.